The 27 T cell receptor beta chains below come from one sample, sequenced in a study of T cell responses to AZD1222 COVID-19 vaccine. Only in-frame clones appear in the TCRdb table, and some are missing; sequencing was by immunoSEQ multiplex PCR. The table includes some 200,000 clones, roughly 94% detected once. This specimen consisted of peripheral blood, obtained 28 days after the second dose of the MenACWY control vaccine. The receptors were gathered from an adult who received the MenACWY meningococcal vaccine as a control.

CDR3: CASSVWAQGRDQPQHF. In DNA, the CDR3 is TGTGCCAGTAGCGTATGGGCACAGGGAAGGGATCAGCCCCAGCATTTT. The chain carries TRBV19 and TRBJ1-5, with a possible D match to TRBD1 (6 bases). The V end was cut by 6 bases, the J end by 5 bases, with 20 bases between. This CDR3 is 16 amino acids long. CDR1 and CDR2 from the germline V gene are LNHDA and SQIVND (reference sequence). Full variable domain (missing parts from reference TRBV19 and TRBJ1-5): DGGITQSPKYLFRKEGQNVTLSCEQNLNHDAMYWYRQDPGQGLRLIYYSQIVNDFQKGDIAEGYSVSREKKESFPLTVTSAQKNPTAFYLCASSVWAQGRDQPQHFGDGTRLSIL.

The CDR3 sequence is CASSQDRRVTSIHGYTF. The CDR3 bases are TGTGCCAGCAGCCAAGATCGGAGGGTTACTTCTATTCATGGCTACACCTTC. The chain links TRBV3-1 (or the pseudogene TRBV3-2) to TRBJ1-2, with D unresolved. This CDR3 spans 17 amino acids. Germline V gives CDR1 LGHDT, CDR2 YNNKEL (reference sequence). The V end was cut by 0 bases, the J end by 6 bases, with 20 bases between.

The chain combines TRBV30 with TRBJ2-1; possible D gene TRBD2, 6 bases. Trimming took off 0 bases at V and 12 bases at J, with 15 bases between the two ends. The CDR3 length is 13 residues. In germline, CDR1 is GTSNPN, CDR2 SVGIG (reference sequence). CDR3 residues: CAWSVLGGAAQFF. DNA of the CDR3: TGTGCCTGGAGTGTACTGGGAGGAGCCGCGCAGTTCTTC.

This rearrangement joins TRBV4-2 to TRBJ1-6; TRBD1 aligns across 8 bases. This CDR3 is built from 15 residues. Germline V gene lookup returns CDR1 LGHNA and CDR2 YNFKEQ. With 5 bases clipped from V and 7 bases from J, the junction kept 7 bases outside the gene matches. The CDR3 DNA is TGTGCCAGCAGCACCCGGACAGGGATCAATTCACCCCTCCACTTT. This codes for CASSTRTGINSPLHF.

J is TRBJ1-6 and V is TRBV19; D may be TRBD1 (5 bases). Germline lookup yields CDR1 LNHDA and CDR2 SQIVND (reference sequence). This CDR3 region has 13 residues. V was trimmed by 8 bases and J by 7 bases, leaving 12 bases between them. DNA for the CDR3: TGTGCCAGTTCGCCGGGACCCAATTCACCCCTCCACTTT. Translated: CASSPGPNSPLHF.

The CDR3 DNA sequence: TGTGCCAGCAGTTTAAGGGGGGCCTCGGTAGGCTACACCTTC. Amino acids: CASSLRGASVGYTF. The genes are TRBV28 and TRBJ1-2; perhaps TRBD1 as D (6 bases). The V gene's germline CDR1 is MDHEN and CDR2 SYDVKM. The CDR3 is 14 residues long. V lost 2 bases and J 8 bases, leaving 15 bases between the germline ends.

The chain has TRBV28 and TRBJ2-7, with 11 bases fitting TRBD1. CDR1 and CDR2 from the germline V gene are MDHEN and SYDVKM. This CDR3 has 17 amino acids. J gave up 3 bases and V 6 bases, and 13 bases lay outside the gene matches. CDR3 in amino acids: CASSLNPGQGGIYEQYF. The CDR3 DNA follows: TGTGCCAGCAGCCTCAATCCGGGACAGGGGGGAATCTACGAGCAGTACTTC.

The chain joins TRBV24-1 to TRBJ1-1; D not resolved. V lost 5 bases to trimming and J lost 1 base, with 7 bases between them. The CDR3 consists of 13 residues. Germline CDR1 is KGHDR and CDR2 is SFDVKD. The CDR3 loop reads CATSGLGNTEAFF. The CDR3 bases are TGTGCCACCAGTGGGTTGGGGAACACTGAAGCTTTCTTT.

The gene calls are TRBV28 and TRBJ1-2; TRBD1 aligns across 9 bases. The germline V gene encodes CDR1 MDHEN and CDR2 SYDVKM. Trimming removed 6 bases from V and 7 bases from J; junction bases left unmatched: 6. The CDR3 has 13 amino acids. The CDR3 coding sequence is TGTGCCAGCAGGCCTACAGGGGGCGGTGGCTACACCTTC. Amino acid sequence: CASRPTGGGGYTF.

The genes are TRBV2 and TRBJ1-4; D is unresolved. Between the trimmed V and J ends, which lost 6 bases and 4 bases, there was a span of 12 bases. The CDR3 sequence is 14 residues long. The germline CDR1 and CDR2 sequences are SNHLY and FYNNEI. This chain's CDR3 is CASRAGEFNEKLFF. Here the CDR3 DNA reads TGTGCCAGCAGAGCCGGGGAGTTTAATGAAAAACTGTTTTTT.

This sequence joins TRBV19 and TRBJ1-1; a possible D gene is TRBD1 (6 bases). This CDR3 is built from 13 residues. The V end was cut by 5 bases, the J end by 2 bases, with 9 bases between. Looked up from germline, CDR1 is LNHDA and CDR2 is SQIVND (reference sequence). The CDR3 region is CASSGGPNTEAFF. CDR3 coding DNA: TGTGCCAGTAGTGGGGGCCCCAACACTGAAGCTTTCTTT.

This chain connects TRBV6-5 to TRBJ1-2; the D gene is possibly TRBD1 (6 bases). V dropped 4 bases and J dropped 4 bases, with 10 bases sitting between them. The CDR3 is 13 amino acids. Germline lookup yields CDR1 MNHEY and CDR2 SVGAGI. CDR3 in amino acids: CASSSPRGYGYTF. Written as DNA, the CDR3 is TGTGCCAGCAGTTCACCCAGGGGCTATGGCTACACCTTC.

This clone has just one count. The genes are TRBV7-9 and TRBJ1-1, with D possibly TRBD1 on 5 matching bases. The V gene lost 5 bases and the J gene lost 3 bases, with 22 bases spanning the gap. Germline V gene sequence: CDR1 SEHNR, CDR2 FQNEAQ (reference sequence). The CDR3 length is 17 residues. The CDR3 spells CASSPPQAGGLDTEAFF. In DNA, the CDR3 is TGTGCCAGCAGCCCGCCACAGGCGGGAGGTCTGGACACTGAAGCTTTCTTT.

J is TRBJ2-7 and V is TRBV5-1; perhaps TRBD1 as D (6 bases). Germline V gene lookup returns CDR1 SGHRS and CDR2 YFSETQ. This CDR3 spans 14 amino acids. Trimming left V 0 bases short and J 4 bases short, with 11 bases between. The CDR3 region is CASSLGSTGYEQYF. CDR3 in DNA: TGCGCCAGCAGCTTGGGCTCTACAGGGTACGAGCAGTACTTC. The entire variable domain, with the rest obtained from reference TRBV5-1 and TRBJ2-7, is as follows: KAGVTQTPRYLIKTRGQQVTLSCSPISGHRSVSWYQQTPGQGLQFLFEYFSETQRNKGNFPGRFSGRQFSNSRSEMNVSTLELGDSALYLCASSLGSTGYEQYFGPGTRLTVT.

The gene calls are TRBV6-1 and TRBJ2-5, with D tentatively TRBD1 or TRBD2 (6 bases each). CDR3 length: 16 residues. Between the trimmed V and J ends, which lost 4 bases and 7 bases, there was a span of 22 bases. The V gene's germline CDR1 is MNHNS and CDR2 SASEGT. The CDR3 reads CASSVPRGGLVWTQYF. CDR3 DNA: TGTGCCAGCAGTGTGCCCAGGGGAGGCCTAGTGTGGACCCAGTACTTC.

The V gene is TRBV5-1, the J gene TRBJ1-2, with 7 bases matching TRBD1. This CDR3 comprises 13 residues. Germline CDR1 SGHRS, CDR2 YFSETQ. Trimming removed 4 bases from V and 2 bases from J; junction bases left unmatched: 2. CDR3 region: CASSPDRNYGYTF. The CDR3 DNA is TGCGCCAGCAGCCCGGACAGGAACTATGGCTACACCTTC. The full variable domain, its missing parts supplied by reference TRBV5-1 and TRBJ1-2, is KAGVTQTPRYLIKTRGQQVTLSCSPISGHRSVSWYQQTPGQGLQFLFEYFSETQRNKGNFPGRFSGRQFSNSRSEMNVSTLELGDSALYLCASSPDRNYGYTFGSGTRLTVV.

The rearrangement uses TRBV12-3 or TRBV12-4 and TRBJ1-2, with 7 bases identical to TRBD1. The CDR3 is 13 residues long. V dropped 6 bases and J dropped 6; count of bases not matched to a gene: 7. CDR3 sequence: CASRTGTENGYTF. CDR3 nucleotides: TGTGCCAGCAGGACCGGGACAGAAAATGGCTACACCTTC.

The V call is TRBV2, the J call TRBJ2-5; D unclear. Germline V CDR1 and CDR2: SNHLY, FYNNEI. The V gene lost 4 bases and the J gene lost 2 bases, with 14 bases spanning the gap. The length of the CDR3 is 15 residues. The CDR3 protein is CASSAPVPQQETQYF. CDR3 coding DNA: TGTGCCAGCAGTGCCCCCGTTCCACAACAAGAGACCCAGTACTTC. Filled out from reference TRBV2 and TRBJ2-5, the complete variable domain reads EPEVTQTPSHQVTQMGQEVILRCVPISNHLYFYWYRQILGQKVEFLVSFYNNEISEKSEIFDDQFSVERPDGSNFTLKIRSTKLEDSAMYFCASSAPVPQQETQYFGPGTRLLVL.

This sequence joins TRBV10-1 and TRBJ1-2; 7 positions agree with TRBD1. Germline-derived CDR1 and CDR2 are WNHNN and SYGVQD (reference sequence). The CDR3 covers 14 residues. The ends lost 7 bases at V and 4 bases at J; junction bases unmatched: 9. The CDR3 DNA sequence: TGCGCCAGCACCAGGTGGGGGGACAGCTATGGCTACACCTTC. This codes for CASTRWGDSYGYTF.

The chain couples TRBV15 to TRBJ1-6, with 12 nucleotides matching TRBD1. V shed 3 bases, J shed 8 bases, and the junction held 5 bases outside the gene matches. CDR1 and CDR2 from the germline V gene are LNHNV and YYDKDF (reference sequence). The CDR3 covers 16 residues. The CDR3 loop reads CATSSLGDRGHSPLHF. Written as DNA, the CDR3 is TGTGCCACCAGCAGTTTAGGGGACAGGGGGCATTCACCCCTCCACTTT.

The J gene is TRBJ2-7, the V gene TRBV27, with D tentatively TRBD1 or TRBD2 (5 bases each). Trimming took 6 bases from V and 6 from J, leaving 12 bases between them. Looked up from germline, CDR1 is MNHEY and CDR2 is SMNVEV (reference sequence). The CDR3 is made up of 12 amino acids. The CDR3 sequence is CASSYPGGEQYF. The CDR3, as DNA: TGTGCCAGCAGCTACCCTGGGGGCGAGCAGTACTTC.

This chain uses TRBV7-9 with TRBJ2-7; 8 bases agree with TRBD2. The V and J ends lost 5 bases and 4 bases, in that order; junction bases with no gene match: 4. The germline V gene has CDR1 SEHNR and CDR2 FQNEAQ (reference sequence). This CDR3 is 13 amino acids long. The CDR3 is CASSRGTSYEQYF. Here the CDR3 DNA reads TGTGCCAGCAGCCGCGGGACTAGTTACGAGCAGTACTTC.

The rearrangement joins TRBV2 to TRBJ1-1; no clear D. The CDR3 length is 11 residues. V was trimmed by 9 bases and J by 5 bases, leaving 10 bases between them. Germline CDR1 and CDR2: SNHLY and FYNNEI. CDR3: CARGLGTEAFF. The CDR3 coding sequence is TGTGCCAGGGGCCTAGGGACTGAAGCTTTCTTT.

This chain links TRBV20-1 with TRBJ2-5; D remains ambiguous. Germline CDR1 is DFQATT and CDR2 is SNEGSKA (reference sequence). The CDR3 totals 10 residues. V lost 5 bases and J 5 bases, leaving 6 bases between the germline ends. The CDR3 reads CSAYVETQYF. DNA of the CDR3: TGCAGTGCTTACGTTGAGACCCAGTACTTC.

The chain couples TRBV28 to TRBJ2-7; a weak D match, TRBD1 (6 bases). V lost 4 bases to trimming and J lost 7 bases, with 14 bases between them. The germline V gene encodes CDR1 MDHEN and CDR2 SYDVKM. The CDR3 covers 13 residues. CDR3 residues: CASSSTQGREQYF. The CDR3 coding sequence is TGTGCCAGCAGTTCGACACAGGGAAGGGAGCAGTACTTC.

The CDR3 sequence: CAWSTRFSSSPFF. In DNA, the CDR3 is TGTGCCTGGAGTACCCGCTTTAGTTCGAGTCCGTTCTTC. The chain carries TRBV30 and TRBJ2-1; D is uncertain. Germline values: CDR1 GTSNPN, CDR2 SVGIG (reference sequence). Trimming took 2 bases from V and 15 from J, leaving 20 bases between them. This CDR3 has 13 amino acids.

This clone was detected once. The chain combines TRBV5-4 with TRBJ2-7; 8 bases are a match to TRBD1. The V gene end was trimmed by 3 bases and the J gene end by 7 bases; junction bases not matched to a gene: 6. CDR3 size: 13 residues. The germline V gene encodes CDR1 SGHNT and CDR2 YYREEE (reference sequence). CDR3 residues: CASSSDREGEQYF. Here the CDR3 DNA reads TGTGCCAGCAGCTCGGACAGGGAAGGAGAGCAGTACTTC.